Listed below are T cell receptor beta chains from one sample, sequenced in a study of beta chain features in type 1 diabetes. Method: immunoSEQ multiplex PCR; TCRdb's copy keeps in-frame clones and lacks some. This sample carries about 620,000 clones, around 16% of them seen once, and the ten largest clones take 0.093%. The sequenced material came from naive CD4+ T cells from blood. These receptors came from a man between 18 and 35 years old in good health. The CDR3 runs from the conserved cysteine through the conserved F or W. The order of the fields is J gene, clone size, D gene, V gene, CDR3 DNA, CDR3 protein. D genes are given only for firm matches. Only some rows state a clone size, as once, few, many or a class for expanded clones.

j_call: TRBJ2-1; clone_size: many; d_call: TRBD1; v_call: TRBV10-3; cdr3_nt: TGTGCCATCAGTGAGTTACAGGGGGTAGAGCAGTTCTTC; cdr3_aa: CAISELQGVEQFF
j_call: TRBJ2-5; clone_size: few; d_call: .; v_call: TRBV9; cdr3_nt: TGTGCCAGCAGCGTAGCTACGTCGGGTGGACAAGAGACCCAGTACTTC; cdr3_aa: CASSVATSGGQETQYF
j_call: TRBJ1-1; clone_size: .; d_call: .; v_call: TRBV25-1; cdr3_nt: TGTGCCAGCAGGATGATGAACACTGAAGCTTTCTTT; cdr3_aa: CASRMMNTEAFF
j_call: TRBJ1-3; clone_size: .; d_call: .; v_call: TRBV4-3; cdr3_nt: TGCGCCAGCAGCCAAGTGCGGGTGTCTGGAAACACCATATATTTT; cdr3_aa: CASSQVRVSGNTIYF
j_call: TRBJ2-5; clone_size: few; d_call: .; v_call: TRBV7-2; cdr3_nt: TGTGCCAGCAGCGCAAGACTACCGACTCAAGAGACCCAGTACTTC; cdr3_aa: CASSARLPTQETQYF
j_call: TRBJ1-5; clone_size: .; d_call: .; v_call: TRBV16; cdr3_nt: TGTGCCAGCAGCCCTCCTGGCATGGGCCGATATAGCAATCAGCCCCAGCATTTT; cdr3_aa: CASSPPGMGRYSNQPQHF
j_call: TRBJ1-1; clone_size: few; d_call: TRBD1; v_call: TRBV4-3; cdr3_nt: TGCGCCAGCAGCCATACCGGGACAGGGGGTTTACGGGCTTTCTTT; cdr3_aa: CASSHTGTGGLRAFF
j_call: TRBJ2-7; clone_size: .; d_call: TRBD2; v_call: TRBV6-5; cdr3_nt: TGTGCCAGCAGTTTCATAGCGGGAAAGTCCTACGAGCAGTACTTC; cdr3_aa: CASSFIAGKSYEQYF
j_call: TRBJ2-2; clone_size: few; d_call: .; v_call: TRBV23-1; cdr3_nt: TGCGCCAGCAGTCAATCGGACTACACCGGGGAGCTGTTTTTT; cdr3_aa: CASSQSDYTGELFF
j_call: TRBJ2-6; clone_size: .; d_call: .; v_call: TRBV7-3; cdr3_nt: TGTGCCAGCAGCTTCAATATGGCTGGGGCCAACGTCCTGACTTTC; cdr3_aa: CASSFNMAGANVLTF
j_call: TRBJ2-7; clone_size: many; d_call: .; v_call: TRBV25-1; cdr3_nt: TGTGCCAGCGGCGAAAGCTACGAGCAGTACTTC; cdr3_aa: CASGESYEQYF
j_call: TRBJ1-2; clone_size: few; d_call: .; v_call: TRBV7-8; cdr3_nt: TGTGCCAGCAGCTTGCGGGATCGAGGCTATGGCTACACCTTC; cdr3_aa: CASSLRDRGYGYTF
j_call: TRBJ2-7; clone_size: .; d_call: .; v_call: TRBV21-1; cdr3_nt: TGTGCCAGCAATACAGGGGTGGGCACCTACGAGCAGTACTTC; cdr3_aa: CASNTGVGTYEQYF
j_call: TRBJ2-2; clone_size: .; d_call: TRBD1; v_call: TRBV9; cdr3_nt: TGTGCCAGCAGCGCGACAGGGGGCAGTCCCGGGGAGCTGTTTTTT; cdr3_aa: CASSATGGSPGELFF
j_call: TRBJ1-2; clone_size: .; d_call: .; v_call: TRBV10-3; cdr3_nt: TGTGCCATCAGGACGCTCCAAGGCGACTATGGCTACACCTTC; cdr3_aa: CAIRTLQGDYGYTF
j_call: TRBJ2-7; clone_size: .; d_call: TRBD1; v_call: TRBV7-9; cdr3_nt: TGTGCCAGCAGCAGGACAGGGAACTACGAGCAGTACTTC; cdr3_aa: CASSRTGNYEQYF